What follows are 17 T cell receptor beta chains derived from one specimen sequenced in a study of cytomegalovirus exposure and HLA in healthy donors. Use of 60 Vbeta and 13 Jbeta primers characterized the PCR. Profiled with immunoSEQ multiplex PCR; TCRdb holds only in-frame clones, not every one. This sample has tens of thousands of clones; under 85% occur once, and the top ten carry around 3%. The sequenced material came from PBMCs. The receptors here all came from a young man in good health and CMV-seronegative.

This clone has more than one count but fewer than ten. The rearrangement links TRBV10-3 to TRBJ1-1; 10 positions match TRBD1. J gave up 1 base and V 6 bases, and 2 bases lay outside the gene matches. The CDR3 covers 14 residues. The V gene's germline CDR1 is ENHRY and CDR2 SYGVKD. Written as DNA, the CDR3 is TGTGCCATCAGGGGGACAGGGGAGAACACTGAAGCTTTCTTT. Its protein product is CAIRGTGENTEAFF.

V and J are TRBV7-8 and TRBJ2-3; TRBD1 matches at 11 bases. V was clipped by 1 base and J by 3 bases; unmatched bases: 6. The CDR3 is 17 residues long. Germline CDR1 is SGHVS and CDR2 is FQNEAQ. This CDR3 reads CASSLGRGTGGTDTQYF. The CDR3 region has the DNA TGTGCCAGCAGCTTAGGTCGTGGGACAGGGGGGACAGATACGCAGTATTTT.

The V and J genes are TRBV5-4 and TRBJ2-3; TRBD2 agrees at 15 bases. Germline values: CDR1 SGHNT, CDR2 YYREEE (reference sequence). V lost 4 bases to trimming and J lost 3 bases; unmatched junction nucleotides: 3. The CDR3 has 16 amino acids. The CDR3 DNA follows: TGTGCCAGCAGCGGACTAGCGGGGGGGCCAACAGATACGCAGTATTTT. It is translated as CASSGLAGGPTDTQYF.

This sequence joins TRBV6-6 and TRBJ2-7; 7 bases match TRBD1. This CDR3 region has 14 residues. Trimming at V came to 5 bases and at J to 1 base, leaving 5 bases not matched to a gene. The germline V gene encodes CDR1 MNHNY and CDR2 SVGAGI (reference sequence). As DNA, the CDR3 is TGTGCCAGCAGTCGCTACAGGGGATCCTACGAGCAGTACTTC. Amino acids: CASSRYRGSYEQYF.

The chain joins TRBV27 to TRBJ1-1, with a weak D call TRBD1 (6 bases). From germline, CDR1 is MNHEY and CDR2 SMNVEV (reference sequence). The CDR3 totals 13 residues. With 0 bases removed from V and 9 bases from J, the gap between germline ends came to 11 bases. CDR3 sequence reads: CASSLSGGRKAFF. CDR3 DNA: TGTGCCAGCAGTTTATCGGGGGGGCGGAAAGCTTTCTTT.

This clone was seen a few times. This rearrangement joins TRBV30 to TRBJ1-1; TRBD1 matches at 7 bases. Germline V gene lookup returns CDR1 GTSNPN and CDR2 SVGIG (reference sequence). The CDR3 has 19 residues. V was pared by 1 base and J by 0 bases, with 17 bases of the junction left unmatched. CDR3 coding DNA: TGTGCCTGGAGTGGGGGGACAGCCGTCGGCAATGGTATGAACACTGAAGCTTTCTTT. It is translated as CAWSGGTAVGNGMNTEAFF.

This chain uses TRBV11-3 with TRBJ2-7; 9 nucleotides align to TRBD1. Germline V CDR1 and CDR2: SGHNT, YENEEA. The V gene end was trimmed by 8 bases and the J gene end by 3 bases; junction bases not matched to a gene: 2. This CDR3 region has 12 residues. DNA of the CDR3: TGTGCCAGCGGGACAGGGAACTACGAGCAGTACTTC. The encoded protein is CASGTGNYEQYF.

V gene TRBV6-1 combines with J gene TRBJ1-5; D may be TRBD1 (6 bases). CDR1 and CDR2 from the germline V gene are MNHNS and SASEGT. V lost 9 bases, J lost 1 base, and 7 bases lay in between. The length of the CDR3 is 12 residues. The CDR3 DNA follows: TGTGCCAGTGACAGGAGCAATCAGCCCCAGCATTTT. Translated: CASDRSNQPQHF.

The V and J genes are TRBV7-3 and TRBJ1-5, with 7 bases that match TRBD1. V shed 5 bases, J shed 4 bases, and the junction held 8 bases outside the gene matches. The CDR3 consists of 15 residues. Germline V CDR1 and CDR2: SGHTA, FQGTGA. CDR3 sequence: CASSHTGVRNQPQHF. The CDR3 nucleotides read TGTGCCAGCAGCCACACAGGGGTTAGGAATCAGCCCCAGCATTTT.

The rearrangement joins TRBV29-1 to TRBJ1-2; D remains ambiguous. This CDR3 contains 11 residues. The V end lost 6 bases, the J end lost 3 bases, and 8 bases lay between the germline ends. The germline gives CDR1 SQVTM, CDR2 ANQGSEA. The CDR3 protein is CSVLVYYGYTF. In DNA form, the CDR3 reads TGCAGCGTACTGGTCTACTATGGCTACACCTTC.

This chain links TRBV29-1 with TRBJ1-2, with a possible D match to TRBD1 (6 bases). Deletions cut 7 bases from V and 2 bases from J, with 20 bases between. The germline gives CDR1 SQVTM, CDR2 ANQGSEA. This CDR3 contains 15 residues. CDR3 sequence (DNA): TGCAGCGGGCATGGGGGCGCGAGTGGGAACTATGGCTACACCTTC. This gives the protein CSGHGGASGNYGYTF.

This clone occurred once. This chain links TRBV6-5 with TRBJ2-7; 9 bases agree with TRBD1. Germline V gene lookup returns CDR1 MNHEY and CDR2 SVGAGI. The junction had 9 bases not matched to a gene; V was cut back by 6 bases and J by 3 bases. The CDR3 loop spans 15 amino acids. CDR3 in DNA: TGTGCCAGCAGGGGAAAGGGACAGGGAGACTACGAGCAGTACTTC. This encodes CASRGKGQGDYEQYF.

The chain employs TRBV6-1 and TRBJ2-5; the D gene is possibly TRBD2 (5 bases). Germline assignment: CDR1 MNHNS and CDR2 SASEGT. This CDR3 has 13 amino acids. Between the trimmed V and J ends, which lost 7 bases and 4 bases, there was a span of 13 bases. CDR3 residues: CASILRVRETQYF. The CDR3 DNA is TGTGCCAGCATCTTGAGGGTGCGAGAGACCCAGTACTTC.

Concerning this clone: The CDR3 does not close with the conserved phenylalanine or tryptophan, likely indicating a read error. Because the CDR3's place on the DNA is in doubt, the DNA is left out and the CDR3 is given as listed by TCRdb. The rearrangement joins TRBV2 to TRBJ1-2; the table's TRBD1 call for D was not verified on the DNA. From germline, CDR1 is SNHLY and CDR2 FYNNEI. Ends included, the CDR3 has 10 residues. The CDR3 here is CASSVGTGRV.

The chain recombines TRBV25-1 with TRBJ1-2; TRBD1 agrees at 7 bases. This CDR3 region has 15 residues. CDR1 and CDR2 from the germline V gene are MGHDK and SYGVNS. Unmatched junction bases numbered 13, after V lost 4 bases and J lost 8 bases. The CDR3 DNA sequence: TGTGCCAGCAGTGGCTGGACAGGTGCTTCGGGAGGCTACACCTTC. Translated: CASSGWTGASGGYTF.

This rearrangement joins TRBV4-2 to TRBJ1-4; 8 bases are shared with TRBD1. The trim removed 4 bases at V and 7 bases at J, leaving 5 bases unmatched. There are 14 residues in the CDR3. CDR1 is LGHNA and CDR2 is YNFKEQ in the germline V gene. The CDR3 spells CASSPGTGFEKLFF. The CDR3 bases are TGTGCCAGCAGCCCCGGGACAGGTTTTGAAAAACTGTTTTTT.

The chain recombines TRBV9 with TRBJ2-3; TRBD2 matches 10 bases. The junction had 7 bases not matched to a gene; V was cut back by 4 bases and J by 5 bases. Per the germline V gene, CDR1 is SGDLS and CDR2 is YYNGEE. This CDR3 has 15 amino acids. The CDR3 nucleotides read TGTGCCAGCAGCACACGACTAGCGGGTGGAGATACGCAGTATTTT. This codes for CASSTRLAGGDTQYF.